Listed here is a single T cell receptor (beta chain). Its cognate antigen is unknown. The CDR3 extends over 15 amino acids. The germline V gene encodes CDR1 SGHRS and CDR2 YFSETQ. Trimming at V came to 4 bases and at J to 1 base, leaving 3 bases not matched to a gene. The record originates from a study of Ad26.COV2.S vaccination and SARS-CoV-2 variants. Looking at the study overall: Ad26.COV2.S arm of COV1001 included the donor.

Treatment in this sample: some 20 received Ad26.COV2.S at low or high dose, single or two shots; several received placebo; per-sample allocation not given. All samples were drawn on day 63, counting from the first vaccine or placebo injection. The protocol was immunoSEQ multiplex PCR, while the TCRdb copy is restricted to in-frame clones and leaves out a portion. The sample has some 340,000 clones, more than 70% seen once. Overall study results and limits: Similar non-spike TCR breadth was seen in vaccine and placebo recipients. Vaccinees showed greater spike-specific TCR breadth than placebo recipients.

The rearrangement uses TRBV5-1 and TRBJ1-5; 9 positions match TRBD1. The sample in question was peripheral blood, obtained in a trial of Ad26.COV2.S vaccine versus placebo. The sequence derives from a person between 18 and 60 years old who received the Ad26.COV2.S COVID-19 vaccine or a placebo. The CDR3 here is CASSPDRGSNQPQHF. DNA of the CDR3: TGCGCCAGCAGCCCGGACAGGGGAAGCAATCAGCCCCAGCATTTT.